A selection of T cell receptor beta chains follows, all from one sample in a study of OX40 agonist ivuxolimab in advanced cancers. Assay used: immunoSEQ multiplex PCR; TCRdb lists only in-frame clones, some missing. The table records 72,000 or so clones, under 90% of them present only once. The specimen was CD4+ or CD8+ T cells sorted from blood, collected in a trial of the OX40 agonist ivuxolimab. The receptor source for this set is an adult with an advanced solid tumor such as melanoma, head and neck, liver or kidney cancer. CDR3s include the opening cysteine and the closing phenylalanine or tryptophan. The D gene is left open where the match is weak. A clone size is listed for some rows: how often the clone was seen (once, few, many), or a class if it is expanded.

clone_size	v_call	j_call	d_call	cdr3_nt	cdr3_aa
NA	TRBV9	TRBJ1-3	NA	TGTGCCAGCAGCGTAGTCGGCGAGGGGGTCTCGCAGGGAAACACCATATATTTT	CASSVVGEGVSQGNTIYF
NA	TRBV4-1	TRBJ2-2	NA	TGCGCCACCTCGTTTCGTCTGGGAACGAACACCGGGGAGCTGTTTTTT	CATSFRLGTNTGELFF
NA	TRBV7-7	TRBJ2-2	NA	TGTGCCATAATAAAAAAGGGGACCGGGGAGCTGTTTTTT	CAIIKKGTGELFF
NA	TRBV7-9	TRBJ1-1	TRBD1	TGTGCCAGCAGCTCCGGGACAGGGACTGACACTGAAGCTTTCTTT	CASSSGTGTDTEAFF
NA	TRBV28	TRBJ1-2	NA	TGTGCCAGCACCAACGGACGGGGGGAATCAAAAAGTGGCTACACCTTC	CASTNGRGESKSGYTF
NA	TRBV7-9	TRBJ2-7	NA	TGTGCCAGCAGCTTGGTCTACGAGCAGTACTTC	CASSLVYEQYF
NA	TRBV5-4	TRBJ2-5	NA	TGTGCCAGCAGCTTTTTAGCTAGGGAGCGGGAGACCCAGTACTTC	CASSFLARERETQYF
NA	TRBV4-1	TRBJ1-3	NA	TGCGCCAGCAGCCAAGTAGTGGCGAGGGGGTCTGGAAACACCATATATTTT	CASSQVVARGSGNTIYF
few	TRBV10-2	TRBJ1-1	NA	TGCGCCAGCAGGGATACGACGGAGGAAGCTTTCTTT	CASRDTTEEAFF
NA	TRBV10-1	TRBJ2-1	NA	TGCGCCAGCGCAGGGGTCGGGGGGTTCTCCTACAATGAGCAGTTCTTC	CASAGVGGFSYNEQFF
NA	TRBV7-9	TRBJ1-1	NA	TGTGCCAGCAGCTTAGGGGCTGGCAGGGGGAACACTGAAGCTTTCTTT	CASSLGAGRGNTEAFF
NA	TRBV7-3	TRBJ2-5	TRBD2	TGTGCCAGCAGCCGTAGCGGGAGGGGGGAGACCCAGTACTTC	CASSRSGRGETQYF
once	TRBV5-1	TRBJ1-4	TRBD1	TGCGCCAGCAGCCTACAGGGGGCTGGAACTAATGAAAAACTGTTTTTT	CASSLQGAGTNEKLFF
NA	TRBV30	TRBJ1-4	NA	TGTGCCTGGAGCCCCTCAGGGGCTCGAAAACTGTTTTTT	CAWSPSGARKLFF
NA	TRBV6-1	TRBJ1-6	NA	TGTGCCAGCAGTGCCGGGCCGACTAATTCACCCCTCCACTTT	CASSAGPTNSPLHF
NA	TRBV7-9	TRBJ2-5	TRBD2	TGTGCCAGCAGAGCCACTAGCGGGAGGGTTGGGCGAGAGACCCAGTACTTC	CASRATSGRVGRETQYF
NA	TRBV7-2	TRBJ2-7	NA	TGTGCCAGCAGCTTATGGGGTCCCTACGAGCAGTACTTC	CASSLWGPYEQYF
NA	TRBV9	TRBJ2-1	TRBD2	TGTGCCAGCAGCCCCCCCGCAGGTAGCGGGGGTTCCTACAATGAGCAGTTCTTC	CASSPPAGSGGSYNEQFF
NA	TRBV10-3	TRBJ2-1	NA	TGTGCCATCAGTGAGGACGATAGCGGAGTCCAGTTCTTC	CAISEDDSGVQFF
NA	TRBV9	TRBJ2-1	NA	TGTGCCAGCAGCGTAGTAGCGGCCGGAGGCAATGAGCAGTTCTTC	CASSVVAAGGNEQFF
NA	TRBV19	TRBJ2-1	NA	TGTGCCAGTAGTATAGATCTCCGTACTGAGCAGTTCTTC	CASSIDLRTEQFF
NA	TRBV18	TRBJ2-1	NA	TGTGCCAGCTCACCACCCCTACAGGGTTGGGATGAGCAGTTCTTC	CASSPPLQGWDEQFF
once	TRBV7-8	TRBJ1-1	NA	TGTGCCAGCAGCTTAGTGCGGGGACTGAACACTGAAGCTTTCTTT	CASSLVRGLNTEAFF
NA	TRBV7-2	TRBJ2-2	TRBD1	TGTGCCAGCAGCCGAGGGGGCGGCGCGAACACCGGGGAGCTGTTTTTT	CASSRGGGANTGELFF
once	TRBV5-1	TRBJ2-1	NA	TGCGCCAGCAGCTTATCACGTCAGCGGGAGCAGTTCTTC	CASSLSRQREQFF
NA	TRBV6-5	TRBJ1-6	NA	TGTGCCAGCAGTGGGTTGCGGGCGGCTAATTCACCCCTCCACTTT	CASSGLRAANSPLHF
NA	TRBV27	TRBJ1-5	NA	TGTGCCAGCCAAAGGAGGAGGGATATTCAGCCCCAGCATTTT	CASQRRRDIQPQHF
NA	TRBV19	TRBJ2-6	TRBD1	TGTGCCACCCAAAATGGTCTGGGACAGGGACTCAGCTCTGGGGCCAACGTCCTGACTTTC	CATQNGLGQGLSSGANVLTF
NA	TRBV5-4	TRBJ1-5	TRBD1	TGTGCCAGCAGCGTGGACAGGAGCAATCAGCCCCAGCATTTT	CASSVDRSNQPQHF
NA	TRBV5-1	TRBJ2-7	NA	TGCGCCAGCAGCTATGTGGTGGGGGCTCTGAAAGAGCAGTACTTC	CASSYVVGALKEQYF
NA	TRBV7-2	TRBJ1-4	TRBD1	TGTGCCAGCAGCCGCGACAGGGGGCACAATAATGAAAAACTGTTTTTT	CASSRDRGHNNEKLFF
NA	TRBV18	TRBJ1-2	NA	TGTGCCAGCTCTCAAGTGACAGAACCAAACTATGGCTACACCTTC	CASSQVTEPNYGYTF